A selection of T cell receptor beta chains follows, all from one sample in a study of T-cell memory formation after mild COVID-19. TCRdb itself ran the 5' RACE reads through MiXCR, one entry per CDR3 protein. Of under 300,000 distinct CDR3 sequences listed, approximately 7.6% are singletons. Sequences were obtained from PBMCs or a T cell subset sorted from them (not recorded which). Every receptor here comes from a man aged 18 to 29 who had mild COVID-19 (a few samples of this study predate the infection). Cell type and time point are not known. Each CDR3 is given with its conserved first and last residue. Each record gives: CDR3 protein, CDR3 DNA, J gene, clone size, D gene, V gene. The D gene is left open where the match is weak. Rows may omit the clone size; those that give it use once, few, many or a size class.

CDR3 protein: CASSEQGRLPQHF
CDR3 DNA: TGTGCCAGTAGTGAGCAGGGGCGGCTGCCCCAGCATTTT
J gene: TRBJ1-5
clone size: .
D gene: .
V gene: TRBV19

CDR3 protein: CASSLNVDGTIYF
CDR3 DNA: TGTGCCAGCAGCTTAAACGTGGATGGCACCATATATTTT
J gene: TRBJ1-3
clone size: few
D gene: .
V gene: TRBV7-7

CDR3 protein: CSASSVVMNTEAFF
CDR3 DNA: TGCAGTGCTAGTTCGGTGGTAATGAACACTGAAGCTTTCTTT
J gene: TRBJ1-1
clone size: few
D gene: .
V gene: TRBV20-1

CDR3 protein: CASSSPGTVYGYTF
CDR3 DNA: TGTGCCAGCAGCTCCCCAGGGACAGTCTATGGCTACACCTTC
J gene: TRBJ1-2
clone size: many
D gene: TRBD1
V gene: TRBV7-2

CDR3 protein: CAWSDPRAETQYF
CDR3 DNA: TGTGCCTGGAGTGATCCCAGGGCTGAGACCCAGTACTTC
J gene: TRBJ2-5
clone size: few
D gene: .
V gene: TRBV30

CDR3 protein: CASSHGADSGNTIYF
CDR3 DNA: TGTGCCAGCAGTCACGGGGCAGACTCTGGAAACACCATATATTTT
J gene: TRBJ1-3
clone size: .
D gene: .
V gene: TRBV9

CDR3 protein: CASSHSLEVQRGEETQYF
CDR3 DNA: TGCGCCAGCAGCCACAGCCTGGAAGTTCAGCGGGGGGAAGAGACCCAGTACTTC
J gene: TRBJ2-5
clone size: few
D gene: TRBD2
V gene: TRBV4-3

CDR3 protein: CASSLDQQPQHF
CDR3 DNA: TGTGCCAGCAGCTTAGATCAGCAGCCCCAGCATTTT
J gene: TRBJ1-5
clone size: few
D gene: .
V gene: TRBV7-2

CDR3 protein: CASTIGGGSYEQYF
CDR3 DNA: TGTGCCAGCACCATTGGGGGGGGGTCCTACGAGCAGTACTTC
J gene: TRBJ2-7
clone size: .
D gene: TRBD2
V gene: TRBV2

CDR3 protein: CATSREGGNTEAFF
CDR3 DNA: TGTGCCACCAGCAGAGAAGGGGGGAACACTGAAGCTTTCTTT
J gene: TRBJ1-1
clone size: few
D gene: .
V gene: TRBV15

CDR3 protein: CASGRRGAGVTDTQYF
CDR3 DNA: TGTGCCAGCGGACGGAGGGGGGCCGGTGTGACAGATACGCAGTATTTT
J gene: TRBJ2-3
clone size: .
D gene: .
V gene: TRBV5-4

CDR3 protein: CASSLVLPLTGYNEQFF
CDR3 DNA: TGTGCCAGCAGCTTAGTCCTGCCGCTGACAGGTTACAATGAGCAGTTCTTC
J gene: TRBJ2-1
clone size: .
D gene: .
V gene: TRBV7-6

CDR3 protein: CASSLEHFGVGELFF
CDR3 DNA: TGCGCCAGCAGCTTGGAGCACTTTGGGGTCGGGGAGCTGTTTTTT
J gene: TRBJ2-2
clone size: few
D gene: .
V gene: TRBV5-1

CDR3 protein: CASSRIAGEEETQYF
CDR3 DNA: TGTGCCAGCAGCCGGATAGCGGGGGAGGAAGAGACCCAGTACTTC
J gene: TRBJ2-5
clone size: few
D gene: TRBD2
V gene: TRBV6-1

CDR3 protein: CASSRSGTGGRADTQYF
CDR3 DNA: TGTGCCAGCAGCCGCTCCGGGACAGGGGGAAGGGCAGATACGCAGTATTTT
J gene: TRBJ2-3
clone size: .
D gene: TRBD1
V gene: TRBV7-2

CDR3 protein: CASSKHGTSGQETQYF
CDR3 DNA: TGTGCCAGCAGCAAACACGGGACTAGCGGACAAGAGACCCAGTACTTC
J gene: TRBJ2-5
clone size: many
D gene: TRBD2
V gene: TRBV11-3

CDR3 protein: CASSYSSRLARGDTQYF
CDR3 DNA: TGTGCCAGCAGTTACTCCTCCAGACTAGCGAGGGGGGATACGCAGTATTTT
J gene: TRBJ2-3
clone size: .
D gene: TRBD2
V gene: TRBV6-5

CDR3 protein: CASSHRLANEQFF
CDR3 DNA: TGTGCCAGCAGCCATCGACTAGCGAATGAGCAGTTCTTC
J gene: TRBJ2-1
clone size: many
D gene: TRBD2
V gene: TRBV7-2

CDR3 protein: CAISGQGAEGYTF
CDR3 DNA: TGTGCCATCAGCGGACAGGGGGCGGAGGGCTACACCTTC
J gene: TRBJ1-2
clone size: few
D gene: TRBD1
V gene: TRBV10-3

CDR3 protein: CASSFLTANYGYTF
CDR3 DNA: TGTGCCAGCAGCTTCTTGACGGCTAACTATGGCTACACCTTC
J gene: TRBJ1-2
clone size: few
D gene: .
V gene: TRBV7-9

CDR3 protein: CASSPTSGKSEAFF
CDR3 DNA: TGTGCCAGTAGTCCGACCAGCGGCAAGAGTGAAGCTTTCTTT
J gene: TRBJ1-1
clone size: few
D gene: .
V gene: TRBV19

CDR3 protein: CASSHVGGDGEKLFF
CDR3 DNA: TGTGCCAGCAGTCACGTGGGGGGCGATGGTGAAAAACTGTTTTTT
J gene: TRBJ1-4
clone size: many
D gene: .
V gene: TRBV3-1